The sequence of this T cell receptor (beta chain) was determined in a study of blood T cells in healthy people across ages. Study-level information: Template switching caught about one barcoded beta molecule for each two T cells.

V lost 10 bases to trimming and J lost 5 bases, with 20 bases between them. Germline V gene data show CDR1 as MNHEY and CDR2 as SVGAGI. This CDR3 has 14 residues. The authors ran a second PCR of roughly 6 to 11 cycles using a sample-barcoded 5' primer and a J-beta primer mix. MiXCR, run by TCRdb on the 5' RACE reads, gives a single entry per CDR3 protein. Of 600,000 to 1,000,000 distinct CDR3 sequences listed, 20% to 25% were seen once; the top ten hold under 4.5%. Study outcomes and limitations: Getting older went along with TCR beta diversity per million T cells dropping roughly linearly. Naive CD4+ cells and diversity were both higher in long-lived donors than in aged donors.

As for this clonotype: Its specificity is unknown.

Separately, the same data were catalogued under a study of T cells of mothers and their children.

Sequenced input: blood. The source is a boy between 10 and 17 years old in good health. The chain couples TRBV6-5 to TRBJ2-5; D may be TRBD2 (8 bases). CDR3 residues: CATTGTAGEETQYF. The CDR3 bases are TGTGCCACTACCGGGACAGCGGGAGAGGAGACCCAGTACTTC.